This TCR beta chain came from a study of T cells in Graves' hyperthyroidism and ophthalmopathy. Study as a whole: Blood was drawn when the patient was first diagnosed and still untreated.

The CDR3 consists of 13 residues. Germline CDR1 and CDR2: DFQATT and SNEGSKA (reference sequence). The V end was cut by 6 bases, the J end by 5 bases, with 13 bases between. The TCR beta CDR3 regions underwent amplification using RNA transcripts as the source. A set of HTBI primers served as the primers for a first-round RT-PCR of the TCR CDR3. Via MiXCR, TCRdb re-called the multiplex PCR reads, giving one row per CDR3 protein. The profile covers some 760,000 distinct CDR3 sequences, with less than 15% appearing a single time and about 9.4% taken by the ten largest. V is TRBV20-1 and J is TRBJ2-2, with D perhaps given as TRBD1 or TRBD2 (5 bases each). The sequenced material came from blood. The TCR was taken from a young woman with Graves' hyperthyroidism. For the CDR3, the DNA is TGCAGTGCCGCACCTGGGGGTACCGGGGAGCTGTTTTTT. The encoded protein is CSAAPGGTGELFF.